A selection of T cell receptor beta chains follows, all from one sample in a study of T cell responses to AZD1222 COVID-19 vaccine. Some clones are missing from TCRdb's copy, which holds only in-frame ones; the method was immunoSEQ multiplex PCR. Of about 140,000 clones in the sample, 70% to 90% are singletons; the top ten hold just over 5.5%. The sequencing here drew on peripheral blood, taken on day 0 of AZD1222 vaccination. These receptor sequences come from an adult in good health. The CDR3 runs from the conserved cysteine through the conserved F or W. A D gene is named only where the DNA matches it firmly. Size tells how often a clone was seen (once, few, many) or the class of an expanded clone, and some rows leave it out.

d_gene	v_gene	j_gene	abundance	CDR3nt	CDR3aa
-	TRBV27	TRBJ1-6	-	TGTGCCAGCAGTTTATCTGTCGGGACTTTAAATTCACCCCTCCACTTT	CASSLSVGTLNSPLHF
-	TRBV5-8	TRBJ2-1	-	TGTGCCAGCGCCCTCGGGGGGCAGTTCTTC	CASALGGQFF
TRBD1	TRBV25-1	TRBJ2-3	-	TGTGCCAGCAGTGTATTACAGGGGGCTAGCACAGATACGCAGTATTTT	CASSVLQGASTDTQYF
-	TRBV7-9	TRBJ1-1	-	TGTGCCAGCGGAGAGGTGTGGACTGAAGCTTTCTTT	CASGEVWTEAFF
-	TRBV4-3	TRBJ2-2	once	TGCGCCCCCCGCCCACCGGGGGGCGGCACCGGGGAGCTGTTTTTT	CAPRPPGGGTGELFF
-	TRBV5-1	TRBJ1-2	-	TGCGCCAGCAGCCCGGACGTTTCTAACTATGGCTACACCTTC	CASSPDVSNYGYTF
-	TRBV19	TRBJ2-5	-	TGTGCCAGTAGTGGGACACGACAAGAGACCCAGTACTTC	CASSGTRQETQYF
-	TRBV5-6	TRBJ1-6	-	TGTGCCAGCAGCTGGGAGGATAACTCACCCCTCCACTTT	CASSWEDNSPLHF
-	TRBV28	TRBJ1-5	-	TGTGCCAGCAGTCCCCTCTCCGCAGGCGGAAGTCAGCCCCAGCATTTT	CASSPLSAGGSQPQHF
-	TRBV12-5	TRBJ1-5	-	TGTGCTAGTGGTTTGGGGCGAGGGAGGGAGAGTAATCAGCCCCAGCATTTT	CASGLGRGRESNQPQHF
-	TRBV5-4	TRBJ1-4	-	TGTGCCAGCAGCGGCGGGATTAATGAAAAACTGTTTTTT	CASSGGINEKLFF
-	TRBV5-1	TRBJ2-1	-	TGCGCCAGCAGCTTGGCCGTTGTTAGGACGGGAAGTCAGCATGAGCAGTTCTTC	CASSLAVVRTGSQHEQFF
-	TRBV5-4	TRBJ1-5	-	TGTGCCAGCAAGGAGGGGAGCAATCAGCCCCAGCATTTT	CASKEGSNQPQHF
-	TRBV7-3	TRBJ2-5	-	TGTGCCAGCAGCTTAAATGGCCCGTTGGAGACCCAGTACTTC	CASSLNGPLETQYF
-	TRBV9	TRBJ2-1	-	TGTGCCAGCAACGGGGGACGTGAGGGGTACAATGAGCAGTTCTTC	CASNGGREGYNEQFF
TRBD1	TRBV28	TRBJ1-5	once	TGTGCCAGCAGTCCCTCCGGGTGGACAGGGGAAGAGCCCCAGCATTTT	CASSPSGWTGEEPQHF